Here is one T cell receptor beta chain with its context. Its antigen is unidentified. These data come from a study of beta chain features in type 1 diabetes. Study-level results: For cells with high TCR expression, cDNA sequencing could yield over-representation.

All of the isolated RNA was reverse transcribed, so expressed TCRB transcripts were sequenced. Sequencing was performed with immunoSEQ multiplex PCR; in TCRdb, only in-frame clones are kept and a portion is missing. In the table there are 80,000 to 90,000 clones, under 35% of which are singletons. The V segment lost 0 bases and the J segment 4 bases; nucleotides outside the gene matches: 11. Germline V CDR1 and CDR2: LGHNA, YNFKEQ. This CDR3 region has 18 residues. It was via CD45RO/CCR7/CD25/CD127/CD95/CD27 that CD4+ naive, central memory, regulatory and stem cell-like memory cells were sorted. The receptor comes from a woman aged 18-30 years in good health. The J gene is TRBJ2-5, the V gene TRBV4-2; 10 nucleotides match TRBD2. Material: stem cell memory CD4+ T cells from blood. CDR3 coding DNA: TGTGCCAGCAGCCAAGATGGTAGCGGGGGGATTGGAGGAGAGACCCAGTACTTC. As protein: CASSQDGSGGIGGETQYF.